The entry that follows covers one TCR beta chain sequence. Its antigen is not known. The trim removed 2 bases at V and 3 bases at J, leaving 8 bases unmatched. This CDR3 has 16 amino acids. Germline lookup yields CDR1 SEHNR and CDR2 FQNEAQ (reference sequence). This record comes from a study of siplizumab effects on memory and regulatory T cells. General observations from the study: Siplizumab significantly reduced alloreactive sequences traceable to unstimulated CD4+ memory cells.

Clones were sequenced by immunoSEQ multiplex PCR, and TCRdb holds only the in-frame ones, with some missing. The sample includes 100,000 or so clones, 91% seen only once; the top ten take under 0.15%. The chain couples TRBV7-9 to TRBJ2-7, with 9 nucleotides matching TRBD1. Sequenced input: CD4+ T cells sorted from blood. This sequence was found in a human donor in good health. Here the CDR3 DNA reads TGTGCCAGCAGCTTATTTTTTGGGACAGGGCACTACGAGCAGTACTTC. This encodes CASSLFFGTGHYEQYF.